The 13 T cell receptor beta chains below come from one sample, sequenced in a study of OX40 agonist ivuxolimab in advanced cancers. The repertoire was sequenced with immunoSEQ multiplex PCR; TCRdb's copy has only in-frame clones and lacks some. Of about 60,000 clones detected, roughly four fifths appear once; the ten largest clones hold 2% to 2.5%. This specimen was CD4+ or CD8+ T cells sorted from blood, taken in a trial of the OX40 agonist ivuxolimab. These receptors all stem from an adult with an advanced solid tumor such as melanoma, head and neck, liver or kidney cancer.

This chain links TRBV14 with TRBJ2-1; D is ambiguous. This CDR3 has 13 amino acids. CDR1 is SGHDN, CDR2 FVKESK, per germline. Trimming took 4 bases from V and 4 from J, leaving 8 bases between them. The DNA of the CDR3 is TGTGCCAGCAGCCTCGGACGTTACAATGAGCAGTTCTTC. Its translation: CASSLGRYNEQFF.

The chain links TRBV28 to TRBJ2-6; 8 nucleotides align to TRBD1. The CDR3 extends over 15 amino acids. Germline lookup yields CDR1 MDHEN and CDR2 SYDVKM. V dropped 7 bases and J dropped 2; count of bases not matched to a gene: 4. This chain's CDR3 is CASTTDRAGANVLTF. The CDR3 DNA sequence: TGTGCCAGCACCACGGACAGGGCTGGGGCCAACGTCCTGACTTTC.

The gene calls are TRBV12-5 and TRBJ2-1, with 8 positions matching TRBD1. The CDR3 runs to 14 residues. From germline, CDR1 is LGHNT and CDR2 FRNRAP. The trim removed 5 bases at V and 4 bases at J, leaving 4 bases unmatched. CDR3 DNA: TGTGCTAGTGGTCCCGGGACAGGTTACAATGAGCAGTTCTTC. As protein: CASGPGTGYNEQFF.

This chain connects TRBV5-1 to TRBJ2-7, with TRBD1 identical over 8 bases. This CDR3 has 13 amino acids. Germline V gene data show CDR1 as SGHRS and CDR2 as YFSETQ. The V and J ends lost 4 bases and 6 bases, in that order; junction bases with no gene match: 6. DNA for the CDR3: TGCGCCAGCAGCATAGGACAGGGCGGCGAGCAGTACTTC. This translates into CASSIGQGGEQYF.

DNA for the CDR3: TGTGCCAGCAGCCAGACTAGCGGGAGGGTTAAAGATACGCAGTATTTT. Translating it yields CASSQTSGRVKDTQYF. The chain employs TRBV13 and TRBJ2-3; 14 nucleotides align to TRBD2. J gave up 5 bases and V 5 bases, and 6 bases lay outside the gene matches. Germline V lookup: CDR1 PRHDT, CDR2 FYEKMQ (reference sequence). The CDR3 is 16 amino acids.

In this sample, this clone turned up once. The chain combines TRBV21-1 with TRBJ1-3; no DNA check was done on the table's D call, TRBD1. TRBV21-1 is recorded as a pseudogene. This CDR3 spans 19 amino acids. The CDR3 DNA is TGTGCCAGCAGCAAAGCCCTGGACAGGGGGCTTAGTTCTGGAAACACCATATATTTT. Its protein is CASSKALDRGLSSGNTIYF.

The chain carries TRBV7-9 and TRBJ2-5; possibly TRBD2 for D (6 bases). This CDR3 is 13 amino acids long. CDR1 is SEHNR and CDR2 is FQNEAQ in the germline V gene (reference sequence). The V end was cut by 3 bases, the J end by 5 bases, with 10 bases between. The CDR3 DNA is TGTGCCAGCAGCTTCGGAGGGAGGGAGACCCAGTACTTC. Protein sequence: CASSFGGRETQYF.

The chain combines TRBV5-4 with TRBJ2-5, with TRBD2 identical over 7 bases. The J segment lost 5 bases and the V segment lost 0 bases, leaving 7 bases of the junction unmatched. Germline CDR1 is SGHNT and CDR2 is YYREEE (reference sequence). The CDR3 extends over 15 amino acids. The chain's CDR3 is CASSLARGGEETQYF. The CDR3 DNA reads TGTGCCAGCAGCTTGGCCCGGGGAGGGGAGGAGACCCAGTACTTC.

The count of this clone is one. V and J are TRBV29-1 and TRBJ2-7; no firm D call. The CDR3 consists of 14 residues. CDR1 is SQVTM and CDR2 is ANQGSEA in the germline V gene. Trimming took off 4 bases at V and 0 bases at J, with 13 bases between the two ends. CDR3 bases: TGCAGCGTTGCACTGACATCTAGCTCCTACGAGCAGTACTTC. Amino acids: CSVALTSSSYEQYF.

The chain joins TRBV5-1 to TRBJ2-1; the D is unclear. With 0 bases removed from V and 7 bases from J, the gap between germline ends came to 8 bases. The CDR3 spans 13 residues. The germline V gene has CDR1 SGHRS and CDR2 YFSETQ. Here the CDR3 reads CASSLDALNEQFF. In nucleotides, the CDR3 is TGCGCCAGCAGCTTGGACGCGTTGAATGAGCAGTTCTTC. The full variable domain, rest sourced from reference TRBV5-1 and TRBJ2-1, is KAGVTQTPRYLIKTRGQQVTLSCSPISGHRSVSWYQQTPGQGLQFLFEYFSETQRNKGNFPGRFSGRQFSNSRSEMNVSTLELGDSALYLCASSLDALNEQFFGPGTRLTVL.

This chain connects TRBV21-1 to TRBJ2-1; TRBD2 is taken as the D call from the table, unchecked against the DNA. TRBV21-1 is shown as a pseudogene. This CDR3 comprises 17 residues. The CDR3 DNA reads as TGTGCCAGCAGCCCCACCACTAGCGCGATACTCTACAATGAGCAGTTCTTC. Its translation: CASSPTTSAILYNEQFF.

This sequence joins TRBV4-3 and TRBJ2-7; 9 nucleotides line up with TRBD2. There are 16 residues in the CDR3. The ends lost 4 bases at V and 3 bases at J; junction bases unmatched: 10. Germline V lookup: CDR1 LGHNA, CDR2 YSLEER. The CDR3 nucleotides are TGCGCCAGCAGCCCCGGGGTTGGAGCGGGGGGCTACGAGCAGTACTTC. It translates to CASSPGVGAGGYEQYF.

The rearrangement uses TRBV19 and TRBJ2-5; 9 nucleotides agree with TRBD2. The CDR3 runs to 14 residues. Germline values: CDR1 LNHDA, CDR2 SQIVND (reference sequence). Unmatched junction bases numbered 8, after V lost 7 bases and J lost 5 bases. CDR3 residues: CASIGAGGGETQYF. CDR3 sequence (DNA): TGTGCCAGTATAGGTGCGGGAGGGGGGGAGACCCAGTACTTC.